This T cell receptor beta chain was obtained from a study of blood T cell repertoires in COVID-19 (dated by TCRdb to between 2020 and 2021). Concerning the study at large: Samples covering the acute and convalescent phases of COVID-19 were provided by collaborators in the United States, Italy and Spain. The material from the prospective study consisted of cDNA or gDNA derived from T cells, B-cell-depleted T cells, or PBMCs. Subjects who had been exposed to COVID-19, were actively infected with it, or had recovered from it provided the deeply sampled blood TCRbeta repertoires that made up the dataset. The repertoires were released in a freely available public database meant as a resource for research on the immune response to SARS-CoV-2. Samples were obtained from the ongoing ImmuneRACE study (first 160 participants) and from 1,200 or so subjects provided by 6 global collaborators. A de-identified subject ID, COVID-19 status, age in years and sex were almost always included in the sample metadata. HLA class I and class II types, where available, came from metadata supplied by the sample provider rather than from assay-based typing. Broad study findings and their caveats: The amount of clinical and demographic metadata varied by source and participant and was provided uncurated.

A second Seattle source provided samples from volunteer blood donors who had recovered from COVID-19. Whole blood was collected in K2EDTA tubes by collaborating institutions according to the institutions' own protocols. For TCRbeta analysis, collaborators shipped samples in one of three forms: frozen whole blood, isolated PBMCs, or DNA extracted from either of those sample types. The CDR3, cysteine through phenylalanine, is 15 amino acids long. Just CDR3 DNA is preserved here, 45 bases in frame from base 1. As encoded in the germline V gene, CDR1 is MNHEY while CDR2 is SVGAGI. Trimming at the junction amounts to 6 bases on V and 11 bases on J, and the germline ends lie 20 bases apart. With regard to this clone: Which antigen it targets is not known. No much larger clonotype is one base removed from it; base qualities were not supplied.

TCRbeta CDR3 regions were amplified from genomic DNA by means of the immunoSEQ Assay, a bias-controlled multiplex PCR. Processing in the source paper ran as follows. The number of nucleated cells in each sample was estimated by amplification of reference gene primers within the assay. Sequence reads were collapsed and filtered to measure the absolute abundance of every unique TCRbeta CDR3 rearrangement. For each sample, productive Simpson clonality was calculated as the square root of Simpson's diversity index over productive rearrangements. TCRdb took over this immuneACCESS table, retaining in-frame rearrangements with V and J assigned. Such tables are incomplete; in checked studies, under half of the missing clones stem from an unresolved V gene, and the remainder is unexplained. The V and J calls and the clone size are those of that table, but D and trimming were determined from the DNA. The sample has about 200,000 clones on record, 80% to 90% of them singletons. The ten largest clonotypes hold 5.5% to 7.5% of the sample.

The chain couples TRBV6-5 to TRBJ1-6, and possibly TRBD1, on 5 matching bases. The material sequenced was peripheral blood. This clonotype was obtained from a man in his sixties who had recovered from COVID-19. The DNA reads TGTGCCAGCAGCGACCCGGGACTCCCAACGCCACCCCTCCACTTT. Its translation reads: CASSDPGLPTPPLHF.